These 20 T cell receptor beta chains were all obtained from the same sample, sequenced in a study of cytomegalovirus exposure and HLA in healthy donors. The PCR employed 60 Vbeta primers together with 13 Jbeta primers. Libraries were prepared by immunoSEQ multiplex PCR; TCRdb keeps only in-frame clonotypes and omits some of them. The sample yields around 150,000 clones, roughly 80% seen once. The sample consisted of PBMCs. The receptor set was obtained from a man aged 35 to 55 in good health and CMV-seronegative.

This chain joins TRBV2 and TRBJ1-1; no clear D gene. Per the germline V gene, CDR1 is SNHLY and CDR2 is FYNNEI. V shed 7 bases and J shed 3 bases, with 12 bases lying between them. The CDR3 runs 13 residues. The CDR3: CASKIRRDTEAFF. CDR3 bases: TGTGCCAGCAAGATCCGGAGGGACACTGAAGCTTTCTTT.

The J gene is TRBJ1-2, the V gene TRBV29-1, with 11 bases matching TRBD1. The CDR3 runs 13 residues. Per germline, CDR1 SQVTM and CDR2 ANQGSEA. Trimming at V came to 7 bases and at J to 4 bases, leaving 5 bases not matched to a gene. CDR3 region: CSEGGTGGYGYTF. The CDR3 DNA reads TGCAGCGAAGGAGGGACAGGGGGCTATGGCTACACCTTC.

The genes are TRBV5-1 and TRBJ2-7, with 11 bases matching TRBD1. Germline assignment: CDR1 SGHRS and CDR2 YFSETQ. The length of the CDR3 is 15 residues. V lost 0 bases to trimming and J lost 4 bases; unmatched junction nucleotides: 3. CDR3 loop: CASSLAGQGVYEQYF. CDR3 coding DNA: TGCGCCAGCAGCTTGGCGGGACAGGGGGTATACGAGCAGTACTTC. Based on the CDR3 plus reference TRBV5-1 and TRBJ2-7, the full variable domain is KAGVTQTPRYLIKTRGQQVTLSCSPISGHRSVSWYQQTPGQGLQFLFEYFSETQRNKGNFPGRFSGRQFSNSRSEMNVSTLELGDSALYLCASSLAGQGVYEQYFGPGTRLTVT.

This clone was observed a handful of times. The V gene is TRBV7-9, the J gene TRBJ2-5; 7 positions agree with TRBD1. The CDR3 sequence is 14 residues long. Trimming cost V 5 bases and J 1 base; bases outside gene matches: 4. The germline CDR1 and CDR2 sequences are SEHNR and FQNEAQ (reference sequence). CDR3 residues: CASSHRGPQETQYF. The CDR3 coding sequence is TGTGCCAGCAGCCACAGGGGCCCCCAAGAGACCCAGTACTTC.

Points on this clone: A read error may produce the germline difference seen at one junction end. The V call is TRBV5-6, the J call TRBJ2-7, with D possibly matching TRBD1 (6 bases). This CDR3 is built from 12 residues. CDR1 and CDR2 (germline): SGHDT, YYEEEE. For the CDR3, the DNA is TGTGCCAGCAGCTTGGGGGCAGGGGAGCCGTACTTC. This codes for CASSLGAGEPYF. The complete variable domain, with remaining parts taken from reference TRBV5-6 and TRBJ2-7, reads DAGVTQSPTHLIKTRGQQVTLRCSPKSGHDTVSWYQQALGQGPQFIFQYYEEEERQRGNFPDRFSGHQFPNYSSELNVNALLLGDSALYLCASSLGAGEPYFGPGTRLTVT.

The J gene is TRBJ1-5, the V gene TRBV19; D is possibly TRBD1 (5 bases). The length of the CDR3 is 15 residues. V was clipped by 3 bases and J by 7 bases, with 16 bases between them. CDR1 and CDR2 from the germline V gene are LNHDA and SQIVND (reference sequence). The CDR3 nucleotides are TGTGCCAGTAGTATGCTGGGCAGGGCGAGGCAGCCCCAGCATTTT. Translating gives CASSMLGRARQPQHF.

The gene calls are TRBV9 and TRBJ1-1; D is uncertain. V lost 1 base and J 1 base, leaving 11 bases between the germline ends. The CDR3 loop spans 15 amino acids. Germline CDR1 and CDR2: SGDLS and YYNGEE. The CDR3 DNA is TGTGCCAGCAGCGTATGGGAGGTGTGGAACACTGAAGCTTTCTTT. This sequence encodes CASSVWEVWNTEAFF.

V and J are TRBV7-2 and TRBJ2-7, with 9 bases that match TRBD2. With V trimmed by 5 bases and J by 9 bases, 11 bases remained unmatched. The CDR3 has 14 residues. The V gene's germline CDR1 is SGHTA and CDR2 FQGNSA. The chain's CDR3 is CASSPPVAGERQYF. CDR3 coding DNA: TGTGCCAGCAGCCCCCCGGTAGCGGGAGAACGGCAGTACTTC.

The chain joins TRBV9 to TRBJ2-7; maybe TRBD2 (6 bases). The germline V gene has CDR1 SGDLS and CDR2 YYNGEE. The CDR3 is 14 amino acids. With 0 bases removed from V and 2 bases from J, the gap between germline ends came to 9 bases. CDR3 in DNA: TGTGCCAGCAGCGTAGCCGGGGGTCCCTACGAGCAGTACTTC. Its protein is CASSVAGGPYEQYF.

The chain joins TRBV7-9 to TRBJ2-2; possible D gene TRBD2, 6 bases. This CDR3 has 15 amino acids. Germline-derived CDR1 and CDR2 are SEHNR and FQNEAQ (reference sequence). Trimming cost V 3 bases and J 4 bases, with 12 bases left between them. CDR3 coding DNA: TGTGCCAGCAGCTTTTTTGCGGGATCCACCGGGGAGCTGTTTTTT. Translating it yields CASSFFAGSTGELFF.

This clone was seen only once. The V gene is TRBV7-3, the J gene TRBJ2-2; 7 bases fit TRBD1. This CDR3 spans 16 amino acids. V gave up 1 base and J gave up 1 base; unmatched junction bases: 3. Germline CDR1 SGHTA, CDR2 FQGTGA. CDR3: CASSLMGQMNTGELFF. The CDR3 bases are TGTGCCAGCAGCTTAATGGGACAGATGAACACCGGGGAGCTGTTTTTT.

This clone has a single count. The chain links TRBV29-1 to TRBJ2-5, with unresolved D. This CDR3 contains 11 residues. Trimming removed 8 bases from V and 5 bases from J, with 12 bases in between. Germline CDR1 is SQVTM and CDR2 is ANQGSEA. The CDR3 nucleotides are TGCAGCCACAAGATCAGGGAGACCCAGTACTTC. This codes for CSHKIRETQYF.

The CDR3 is CASSSGGGLEGYTF. Written as DNA, the CDR3 is TGTGCCAGCAGCTCCGGGGGGGGGCTTGAGGGCTACACCTTC. The gene calls are TRBV5-4 and TRBJ1-2, with D possibly matching TRBD1 (6 bases). The V and J ends lost 3 bases and 8 bases respectively, with 17 bases between them. The CDR3 has 14 residues. Looked up from germline, CDR1 is SGHNT and CDR2 is YYREEE (reference sequence).

This clone has just a few counts. The CDR3 reads CASTLAGFWGNTEAFF. The CDR3 DNA sequence: TGTGCCAGCACCCTTGCGGGGTTTTGGGGGAACACTGAAGCTTTCTTT. The gene calls are TRBV5-4 and TRBJ1-1; no clear D gene. The CDR3 runs 16 residues. V was trimmed by 6 bases and J by 1 base, leaving 19 bases between them. Germline V gene sequence: CDR1 SGHNT, CDR2 YYREEE (reference sequence).

The chain has TRBV10-3 and TRBJ1-2, with D possibly being TRBD1 (6 bases). Germline loops: CDR1 ENHRY, CDR2 SYGVKD. The CDR3 extends over 13 amino acids. V dropped 6 bases and J dropped 7 bases, with 15 bases sitting between them. The CDR3 reads CAISSSGDGGYTF. CDR3 DNA sequence: TGTGCCATCAGCAGCTCAGGGGACGGTGGCTACACCTTC.

The chain has TRBV5-4 and TRBJ2-5, with 8 bases fitting TRBD1. This CDR3 has 14 residues. V gave up 1 base and J gave up 5 bases; unmatched junction bases: 4. Germline loops: CDR1 SGHNT, CDR2 YYREEE (reference sequence). CDR3 amino acids: CASSLQGAVETQYF. For the CDR3, the DNA is TGTGCCAGCAGCTTGCAGGGGGCTGTGGAGACCCAGTACTTC.

The chain joins TRBV30 to TRBJ1-2; 7 nucleotides match TRBD1. The CDR3 runs 13 residues. With 6 bases clipped from V and 4 bases from J, the junction kept 8 bases outside the gene matches. CDR1 GTSNPN and CDR2 SVGIG come from the germline V gene (reference sequence). The chain's CDR3 is CACRQGQLYGYTF. The CDR3 DNA reads as TGTGCCTGCCGACAGGGACAGCTCTATGGCTACACCTTC. The full variable domain, rest sourced from reference TRBV30 and TRBJ1-2, is SQTIHQWPATLVQPVGSPLSLECTVEGTSNPNLYWYRQAAGRGLQLLFYSVGIGQISSEVPQNLSASRPQDRQFILSSKKLLLSDSGFYLCACRQGQLYGYTFGSGTRLTVV.

The chain couples TRBV6-5 to TRBJ1-1, with 7 bases aligning to TRBD1. This CDR3 comprises 15 residues. V gave up 6 bases and J gave up 10 bases; unmatched junction bases: 17. From germline, CDR1 is MNHEY and CDR2 SVGAGI. CDR3 in amino acids: CASSPSPTGTSGAFF. DNA for the CDR3: TGTGCCAGCAGCCCAAGCCCGACAGGGACGAGTGGAGCTTTCTTT.

This clone occurred a few times. The rearrangement joins TRBV7-9 to TRBJ2-1; TRBD2 agrees at 16 bases. The CDR3 contains 18 residues. Losses at the gene ends were 4 bases for V and 0 bases for J; bases not matched to a gene: 3. Germline CDR1 SEHNR, CDR2 FQNEAQ (reference sequence). The DNA for the CDR3 is TGTGCCAGCAGCTCGGGACTAGCGGGAGGGAGCTCCTACAATGAGCAGTTCTTC. This sequence encodes CASSSGLAGGSSYNEQFF.

The V and J genes are TRBV30 and TRBJ1-1; D uncertain. From germline, CDR1 is GTSNPN and CDR2 SVGIG (reference sequence). V lost 1 base and J lost 3, with 6 bases in between. There are 12 residues in the CDR3. The CDR3 spells CAWSEEDTEAFF. The CDR3 DNA is TGTGCCTGGAGTGAAGAGGACACTGAAGCTTTCTTT.